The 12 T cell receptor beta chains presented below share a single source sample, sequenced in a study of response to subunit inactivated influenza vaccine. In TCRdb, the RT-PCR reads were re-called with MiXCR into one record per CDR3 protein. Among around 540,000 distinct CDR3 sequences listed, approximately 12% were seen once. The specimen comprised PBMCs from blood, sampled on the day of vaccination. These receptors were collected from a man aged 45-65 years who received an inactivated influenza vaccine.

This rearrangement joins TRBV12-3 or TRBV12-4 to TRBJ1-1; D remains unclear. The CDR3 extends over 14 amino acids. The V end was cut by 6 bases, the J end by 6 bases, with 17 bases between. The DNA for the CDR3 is TGTGCCAGCAGACCCAACAGCGGGTATTCTGAAGCTTTCTTT. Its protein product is CASRPNSGYSEAFF.

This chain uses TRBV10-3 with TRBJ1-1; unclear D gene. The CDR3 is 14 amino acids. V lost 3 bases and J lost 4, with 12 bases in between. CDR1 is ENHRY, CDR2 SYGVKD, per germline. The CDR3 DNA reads TGTGCCATCAGTGACAGGCCGAGTAGCACTGAAGCTTTCTTT. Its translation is CAISDRPSSTEAFF.

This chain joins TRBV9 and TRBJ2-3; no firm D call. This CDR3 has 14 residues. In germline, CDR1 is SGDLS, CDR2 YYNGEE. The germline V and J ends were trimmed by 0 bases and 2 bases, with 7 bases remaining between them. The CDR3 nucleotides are TGTGCCAGCAGCGTAGTCCCGTACACAGATACGCAGTATTTT. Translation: CASSVVPYTDTQYF.

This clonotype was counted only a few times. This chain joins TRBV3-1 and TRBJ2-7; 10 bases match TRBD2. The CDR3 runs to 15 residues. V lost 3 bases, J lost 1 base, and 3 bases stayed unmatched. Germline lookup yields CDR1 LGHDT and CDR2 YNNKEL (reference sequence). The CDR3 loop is CASSHTSGKSYEQYF. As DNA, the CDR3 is TGTGCCAGCAGCCACACTAGCGGGAAATCCTACGAGCAGTACTTC.

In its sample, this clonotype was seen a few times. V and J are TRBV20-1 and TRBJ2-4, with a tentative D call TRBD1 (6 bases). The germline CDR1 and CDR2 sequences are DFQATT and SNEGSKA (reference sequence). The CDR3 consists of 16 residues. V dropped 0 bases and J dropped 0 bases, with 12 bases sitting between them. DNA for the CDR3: TGCAGTGCTAGAGAGCCAGGGGTACTAGCCAAAAACATTCAGTACTTC. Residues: CSAREPGVLAKNIQYF.

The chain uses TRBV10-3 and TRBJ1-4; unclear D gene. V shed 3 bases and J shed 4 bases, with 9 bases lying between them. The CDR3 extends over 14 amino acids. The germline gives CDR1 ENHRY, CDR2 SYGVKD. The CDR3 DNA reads TGTGCCATCAGTGAAAGTAGCGGTAATGAAAAACTGTTTTTT. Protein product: CAISESSGNEKLFF.

This CDR3 is CASSFDSGQWRSEQYF. The DNA for the CDR3 is TGTGCCAGCAGTTTCGACTCGGGACAGTGGAGATCCGAGCAGTACTTC. The chain employs TRBV28 and TRBJ2-7; 7 nucleotides agree with TRBD1. This CDR3 region has 16 residues. Per the germline V gene, CDR1 is MDHEN and CDR2 is SYDVKM. J gave up 6 bases and V 3 bases, and 14 bases lay outside the gene matches.

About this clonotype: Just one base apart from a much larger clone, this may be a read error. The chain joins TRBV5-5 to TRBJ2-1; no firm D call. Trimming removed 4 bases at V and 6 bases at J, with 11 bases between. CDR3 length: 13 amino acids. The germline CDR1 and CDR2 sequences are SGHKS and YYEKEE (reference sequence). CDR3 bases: TGTGCCAGCAGCACTGGGCTCGGCAATGAGCAGTTCTTC. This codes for CASSTGLGNEQFF.

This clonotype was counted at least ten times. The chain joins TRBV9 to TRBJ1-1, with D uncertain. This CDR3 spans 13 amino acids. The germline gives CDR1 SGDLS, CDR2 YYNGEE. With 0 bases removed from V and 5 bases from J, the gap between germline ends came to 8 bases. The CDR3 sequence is CASSVVRETEAFF. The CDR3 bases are TGTGCCAGCAGCGTAGTGAGGGAAACTGAAGCTTTCTTT. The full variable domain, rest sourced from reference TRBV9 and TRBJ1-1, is DSGVTQTPKHLITATGQRVTLRCSPRSGDLSVYWYQQSLDQGLQFLIQYYNGEERAKGNILERFSAQQFPDLHSELNLSSLELGDSALYFCASSVVRETEAFFGQGTRLTVV.

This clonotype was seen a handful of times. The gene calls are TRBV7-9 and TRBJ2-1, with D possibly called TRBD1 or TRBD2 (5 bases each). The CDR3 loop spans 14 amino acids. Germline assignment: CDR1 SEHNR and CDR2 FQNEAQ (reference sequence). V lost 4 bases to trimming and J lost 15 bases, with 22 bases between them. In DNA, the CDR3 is TGTGCCAGCAGCTACTCATGGGGCCCACTAGGACGGTTCTTC. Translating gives CASSYSWGPLGRFF.

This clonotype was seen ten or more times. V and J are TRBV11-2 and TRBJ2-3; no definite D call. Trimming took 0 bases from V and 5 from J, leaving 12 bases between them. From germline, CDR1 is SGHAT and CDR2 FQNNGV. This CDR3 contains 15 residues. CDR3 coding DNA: TGTGCCAGCAGCTTAGATCGGGCGCCCGGAGATACGCAGTATTTT. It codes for CASSLDRAPGDTQYF.

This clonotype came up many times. For the CDR3, the DNA is TGTGCCATCAGTGTCGGGGACCGCTTCCAGGGCACAGATACGCAGTATTTT. Translating gives CAISVGDRFQGTDTQYF. The chain links TRBV10-3 to TRBJ2-3; D may be TRBD1 or TRBD2 (5 bases each). The germline CDR1 and CDR2 sequences are ENHRY and SYGVKD. Trimming stripped 4 bases from V and 1 base from J, with 18 bases between. This CDR3 has 17 residues.